Included here is one T cell receptor beta chain sequence, with context. Library preparation (for TCRbeta) was performed with unique molecular identifiers. One entry per CDR3 protein results from TCRdb running MiXCR on the PCR reads. There are about 360,000 distinct CDR3 sequences in the sample; approximately 12% occur only once, and about 4% lies in the top ten. The sample comes from a study of T-cell reconstitution after alpha-beta-depleted transplantation in children. Trimming took 4 bases from V and 1 from J, leaving 10 bases between them. The CDR3 runs 13 residues. The V gene's germline CDR1 is SQVTM and CDR2 ANQGSEA.

This TCR was sampled from a human donor who donated a stem cell graft to a child with Fanconi anemia. The starting material was PBMCs, obtained from the stem cell graft. The rearrangement uses TRBV29-1 and TRBJ1-1; no firm D call. The CDR3 sequence: CSVAAKQNTEAFF. The CDR3 DNA reads as TGCAGCGTTGCTGCCAAACAGAACACTGAAGCTTTCTTT.